This TCR beta chain emerged from a study of cytomegalovirus exposure and HLA in healthy donors. Study-wide findings and caveats: In a later analysis, across HLA loci, associated TCR counts were highest for DRB1, lowest for HLA-C. Among TCR beta chains, those listed as cytomegalovirus-associated numbered around 180. A classifier reportedly called cytomegalovirus status with high sensitivity and specificity. Within an earlier analysis, most TCR beta V segments proved productive either about 87% or about 30% of the time.

A word on this clone: Its cognate antigen is unknown.

CDR3 length equals 15 residues. Germline assignment: CDR1 MNHNY and CDR2 SVGAGI (reference sequence). Losses at the gene ends were 4 bases for V and 6 bases for J; bases not matched to a gene: 10. The PCR made use of 60 Vbeta and 13 Jbeta primers. Data came from immunoSEQ multiplex PCR; TCRdb stores just in-frame clones and leaves some out. The repertoire has around 110,000 clones, roughly 70% of them found once; the top ten carry roughly 9%. The rearrangement joins TRBV6-6 to TRBJ1-2, with 8 bases matching TRBD1. This receptor was taken from a man aged 30 to 39 in good health and CMV-seropositive. Sequencing was carried out using PBMCs. CDR3 region: CASSSDGTGRDGYTF. The DNA of the CDR3 is TGTGCCAGCAGTTCAGACGGGACAGGACGGGATGGCTACACCTTC.